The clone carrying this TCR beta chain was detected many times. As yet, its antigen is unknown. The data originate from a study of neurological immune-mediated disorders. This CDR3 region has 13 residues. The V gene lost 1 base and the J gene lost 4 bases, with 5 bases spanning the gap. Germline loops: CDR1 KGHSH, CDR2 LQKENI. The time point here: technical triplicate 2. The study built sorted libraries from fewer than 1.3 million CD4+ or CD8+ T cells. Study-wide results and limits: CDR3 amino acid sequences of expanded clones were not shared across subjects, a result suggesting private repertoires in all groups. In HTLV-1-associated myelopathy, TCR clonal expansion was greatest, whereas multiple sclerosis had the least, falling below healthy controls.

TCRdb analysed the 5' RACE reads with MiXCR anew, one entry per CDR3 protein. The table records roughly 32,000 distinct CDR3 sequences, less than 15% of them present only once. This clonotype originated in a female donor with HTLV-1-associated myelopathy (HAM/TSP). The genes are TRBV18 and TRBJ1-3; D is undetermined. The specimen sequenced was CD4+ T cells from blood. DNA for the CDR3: TGTGCCAGCTCACCACAGATCGGAAACACCATATATTTT. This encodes CASSPQIGNTIYF.